These 6 T cell receptor beta chains were all obtained from the same sample, sequenced in a study of T cell repertoires in cytomegalovirus infection. TCRdb re-derived calls from the reads in MiXCR, one entry per CDR3 protein. The table lists about 310,000 distinct CDR3 sequences, about 25% of them singletons. Their cognate antigens are unknown. Source: cultured PBMCs, taken from culture after CMV antigen stimulation. All receptors derive from a human donor in good health (CMV status not recorded). Some clones in this sample may be carry-over from other donors' samples.

In this sample, this clonotype turned up a few times. The V gene is TRBV7-2, the J gene TRBJ2-5; no reliable D call. From germline, CDR1 is SGHTA and CDR2 FQGNSA. The length of the CDR3 is 11 residues. V was pared by 1 base and J by 9 bases, with 6 bases between. As DNA, the CDR3 is TGTGCCAGCAGCTTAGTCGAGGCCCAGTACTTC. Translation: CASSLVEAQYF.

The chain links TRBV4-2 to TRBJ1-2, with no clear D. Germline V lookup: CDR1 LGHNA, CDR2 YNFKEQ. The V end lost 2 bases, the J end lost 7 bases, and 14 bases lay between the germline ends. There are 14 residues in the CDR3. For the CDR3, the DNA is TGTGCCAGCAGCCAAACTTCCATCGAGTTTGGCTACACCTTC. This gives the protein CASSQTSIEFGYTF.

V is TRBV4-1 and J is TRBJ2-1, with D perhaps matching TRBD1 (6 bases). The ends were cut back, 1 base at V and 14 bases at J, with 15 bases in the middle. Per the germline V gene, CDR1 is MGHRA and CDR2 is YSYEKL. The CDR3 has 13 amino acids. The CDR3 loop reads CASSQVTGDKEFF. In DNA, the CDR3 is TGCGCCAGCAGCCAAGTCACCGGGGACAAGGAGTTCTTC.

This rearrangement joins TRBV12-3 or TRBV12-4 to TRBJ2-1; 12 positions match TRBD2. CDR3 length equals 16 residues. V lost 0 bases to trimming and J lost 9 bases; unmatched junction nucleotides: 6. The CDR3 nucleotides read TGTGCCAGCAGTTTAGCGCTAGCGGGAGGGCCTATTGAGCAGTTCTTC. It encodes CASSLALAGGPIEQFF.

The gene calls are TRBV6-2 or TRBV6-3 and TRBJ1-5; the match to TRBD1 covers 10 bases. Germline V gene sequence: CDR1 MNHEY, CDR2 SVGEGT. The CDR3 totals 15 residues. The ends lost 6 bases at V and 7 bases at J; junction bases unmatched: 9. The CDR3 DNA reads TGTGCCAGCAGAGGGGACAGGGGATTGAGACAGCCCCAGCATTTT. It is translated as CASRGDRGLRQPQHF.

The chain combines TRBV20-1 with TRBJ2-5, with TRBD2 matching over 8 bases. This CDR3 contains 12 residues. Losses at the gene ends were 6 bases for V and 5 bases for J; bases not matched to a gene: 5. Germline V lookup: CDR1 DFQATT, CDR2 SNEGSKA (reference sequence). This CDR3 reads CSAPGGPETQYF. CDR3 in DNA: TGCAGTGCACCGGGAGGGCCCGAGACCCAGTACTTC.